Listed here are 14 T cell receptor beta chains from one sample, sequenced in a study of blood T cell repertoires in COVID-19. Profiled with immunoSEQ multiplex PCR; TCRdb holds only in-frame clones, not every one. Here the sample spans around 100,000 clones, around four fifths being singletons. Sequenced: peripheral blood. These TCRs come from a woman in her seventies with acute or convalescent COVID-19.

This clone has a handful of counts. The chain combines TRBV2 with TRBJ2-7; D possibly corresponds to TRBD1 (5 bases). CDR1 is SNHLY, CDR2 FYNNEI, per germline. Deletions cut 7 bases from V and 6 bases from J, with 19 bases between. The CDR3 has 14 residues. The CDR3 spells CASKSAGHTGEQYF. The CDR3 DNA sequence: TGTGCCAGCAAATCGGCCGGCCATACAGGCGAGCAGTACTTC.

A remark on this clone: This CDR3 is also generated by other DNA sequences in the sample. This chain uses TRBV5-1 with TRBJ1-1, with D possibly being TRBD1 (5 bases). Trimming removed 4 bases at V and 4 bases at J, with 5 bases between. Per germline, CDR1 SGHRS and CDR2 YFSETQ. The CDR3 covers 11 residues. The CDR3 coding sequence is TGCGCCAGCAGCAGGGGCACTGAAGCTTTCTTT. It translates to CASSRGTEAFF.

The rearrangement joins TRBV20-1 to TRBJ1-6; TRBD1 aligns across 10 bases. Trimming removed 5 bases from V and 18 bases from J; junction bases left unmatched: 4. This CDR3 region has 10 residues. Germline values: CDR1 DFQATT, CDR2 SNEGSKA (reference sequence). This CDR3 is CSAGQGVSHF. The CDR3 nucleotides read TGCAGTGCTGGACAGGGGGTGTCCCACTTT.

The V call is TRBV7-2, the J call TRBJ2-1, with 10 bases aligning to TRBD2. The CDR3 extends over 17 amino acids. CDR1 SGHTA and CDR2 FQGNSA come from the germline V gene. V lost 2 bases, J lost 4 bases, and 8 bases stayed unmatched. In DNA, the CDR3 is TGTGCCAGCAGCTTAAGGACTAGCGGTATATTTTACAATGAGCAGTTCTTC. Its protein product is CASSLRTSGIFYNEQFF. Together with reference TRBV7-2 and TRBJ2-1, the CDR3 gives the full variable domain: GAGVSQSPSNKVTEKGKDVELRCDPISGHTALYWYRQSLGQGLEFLIYFQGNSAPDKSGLPSDRFSAERTGGSVSTLTIQRTQQEDSAVYLCASSLRTSGIFYNEQFFGPGTRLTVL.

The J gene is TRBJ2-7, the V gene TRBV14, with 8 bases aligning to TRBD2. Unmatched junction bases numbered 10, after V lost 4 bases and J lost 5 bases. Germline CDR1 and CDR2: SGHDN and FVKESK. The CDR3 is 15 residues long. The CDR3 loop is CASSPYEKRENEQYF. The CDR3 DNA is TGTGCCAGCAGCCCTTACGAAAAGCGGGAGAACGAGCAGTACTTC.

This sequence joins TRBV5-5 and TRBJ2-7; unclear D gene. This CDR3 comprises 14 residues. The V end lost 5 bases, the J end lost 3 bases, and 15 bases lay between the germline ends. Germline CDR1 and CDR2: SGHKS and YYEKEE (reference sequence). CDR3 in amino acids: CASSASEYLYEQYV. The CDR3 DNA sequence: TGTGCCAGCAGTGCCTCGGAGTACCTCTACGAGCAGTACGTC.

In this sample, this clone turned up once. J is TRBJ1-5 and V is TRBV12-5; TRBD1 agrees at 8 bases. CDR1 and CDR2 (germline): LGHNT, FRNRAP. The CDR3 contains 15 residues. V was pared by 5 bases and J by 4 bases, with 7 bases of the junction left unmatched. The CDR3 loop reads CASGPWTGPNQPQHF. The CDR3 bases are TGTGCTAGTGGTCCTTGGACAGGGCCAAATCAGCCCCAGCATTTT.

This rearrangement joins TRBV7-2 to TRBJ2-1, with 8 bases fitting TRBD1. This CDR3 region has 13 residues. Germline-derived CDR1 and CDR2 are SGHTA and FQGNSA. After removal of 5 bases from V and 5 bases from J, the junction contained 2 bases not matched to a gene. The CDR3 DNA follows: TGTGCCAGCAGCCCAGGGGGCCACAATGAGCAGTTCTTC. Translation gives CASSPGGHNEQFF.

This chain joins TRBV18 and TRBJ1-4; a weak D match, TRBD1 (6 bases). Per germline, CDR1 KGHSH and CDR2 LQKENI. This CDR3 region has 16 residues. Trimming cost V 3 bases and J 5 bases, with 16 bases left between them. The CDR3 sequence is CASSPQTGLINEKLFF. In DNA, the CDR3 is TGTGCCAGCTCACCGCAAACAGGGCTGATAAATGAAAAACTGTTTTTT.

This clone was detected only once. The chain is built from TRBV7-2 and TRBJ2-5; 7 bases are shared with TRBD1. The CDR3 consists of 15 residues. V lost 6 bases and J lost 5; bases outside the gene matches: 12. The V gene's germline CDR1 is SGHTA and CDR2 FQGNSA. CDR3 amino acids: CASSALHRGGETQYF. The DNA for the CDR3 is TGTGCCAGCAGTGCACTCCACAGGGGCGGGGAGACCCAGTACTTC. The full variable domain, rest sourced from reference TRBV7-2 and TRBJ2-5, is GAGVSQSPSNKVTEKGKDVELRCDPISGHTALYWYRQSLGQGLEFLIYFQGNSAPDKSGLPSDRFSAERTGGSVSTLTIQRTQQEDSAVYLCASSALHRGGETQYFGPGTRLLVL.

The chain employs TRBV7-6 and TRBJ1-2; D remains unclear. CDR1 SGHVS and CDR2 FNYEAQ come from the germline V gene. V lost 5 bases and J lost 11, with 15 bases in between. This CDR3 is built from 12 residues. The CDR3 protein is CASSPGPREYTF. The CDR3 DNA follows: TGTGCCAGCAGCCCCGGTCCCCGGGAGTACACCTTC.

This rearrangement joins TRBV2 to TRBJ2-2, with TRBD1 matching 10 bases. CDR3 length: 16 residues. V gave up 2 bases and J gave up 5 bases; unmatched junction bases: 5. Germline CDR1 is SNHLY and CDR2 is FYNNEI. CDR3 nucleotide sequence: TGTGCCAGCAGTGAAAGACAGGGGGCGGGAACCGGGGAGCTGTTTTTT. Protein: CASSERQGAGTGELFF.

The CDR3 loop is CAIRDSYNSPLHF. Here the CDR3 DNA reads TGTGCCATAAGGGACAGCTATAATTCACCCCTCCACTTT. The chain uses TRBV2 and TRBJ1-6, with 7 bases fitting TRBD1. The CDR3 has 13 residues. V lost 10 bases and J lost 3; bases outside the gene matches: 3. The germline V gene has CDR1 SNHLY and CDR2 FYNNEI.

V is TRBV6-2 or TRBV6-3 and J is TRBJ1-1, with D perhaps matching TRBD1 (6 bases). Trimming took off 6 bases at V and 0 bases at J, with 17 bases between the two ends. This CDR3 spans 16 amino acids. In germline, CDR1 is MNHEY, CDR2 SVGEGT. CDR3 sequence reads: CASSPPGGAVNTEAFF. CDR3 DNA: TGTGCCAGCAGCCCCCCTGGGGGCGCCGTGAACACTGAAGCTTTCTTT.